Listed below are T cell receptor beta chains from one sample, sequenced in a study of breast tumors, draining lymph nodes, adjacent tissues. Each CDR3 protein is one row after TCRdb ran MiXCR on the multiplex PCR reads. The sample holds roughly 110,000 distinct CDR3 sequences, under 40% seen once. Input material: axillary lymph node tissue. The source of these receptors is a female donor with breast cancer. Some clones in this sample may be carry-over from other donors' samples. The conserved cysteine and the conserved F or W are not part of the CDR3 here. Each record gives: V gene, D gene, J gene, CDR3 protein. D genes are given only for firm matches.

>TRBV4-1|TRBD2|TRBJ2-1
ASSQATSGSLEQF
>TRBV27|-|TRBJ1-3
ASTKGGMQSGNTIY
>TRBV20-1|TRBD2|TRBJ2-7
SARGSGSLYEQY
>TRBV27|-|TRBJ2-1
ASSWGASSYNEQF
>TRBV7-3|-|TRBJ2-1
ASSLIGDSYNEQF
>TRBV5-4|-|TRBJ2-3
ASTKAQLLPDTQY
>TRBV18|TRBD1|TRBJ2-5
ASSQGQGQETQY
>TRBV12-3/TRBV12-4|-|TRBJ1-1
ASSGGLNTEAF
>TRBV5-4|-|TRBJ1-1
ASSFRRSNTEAF
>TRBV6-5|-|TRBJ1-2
ASSPEGGTYGYT
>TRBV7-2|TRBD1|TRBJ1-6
ASSHRQGNYNSPLH
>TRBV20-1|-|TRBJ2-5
SATRGQETQY
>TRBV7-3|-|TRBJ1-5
ASSPDRNQPQH
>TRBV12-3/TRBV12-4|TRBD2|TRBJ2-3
ASSLTSGRGQNTQY
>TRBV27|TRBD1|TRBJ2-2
ASSPPGQGAVGELF
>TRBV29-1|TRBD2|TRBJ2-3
SVAGLAGVPGTQY
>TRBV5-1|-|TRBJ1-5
ASSLGRDGPQH
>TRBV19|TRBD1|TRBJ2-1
ASKDRGWEQF
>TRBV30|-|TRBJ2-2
AWSVGANTGELF
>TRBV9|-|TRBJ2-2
ASSVAWENTGELF
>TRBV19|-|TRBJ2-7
ASSTSFGQVYEQY
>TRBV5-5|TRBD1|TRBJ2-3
ASSTGTGTDTQY
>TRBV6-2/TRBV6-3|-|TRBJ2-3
ASSPSSPTTQY
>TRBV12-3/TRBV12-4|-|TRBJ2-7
ASSLDSLGPYEQY
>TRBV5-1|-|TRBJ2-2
ASSLPVLVNTGELF
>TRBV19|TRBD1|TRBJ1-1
ASSMSTGWITEAF
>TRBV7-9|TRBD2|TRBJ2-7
ASSYRGLADYEQY
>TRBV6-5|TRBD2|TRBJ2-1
ASSYLAGENEQF
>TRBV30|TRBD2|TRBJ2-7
AWSEGTSGRVISYEQY
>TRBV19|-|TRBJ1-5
ASSIAGPSGNQPQH
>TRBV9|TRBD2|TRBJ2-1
ASSPFPSEPSGSKQF
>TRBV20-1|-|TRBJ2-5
SADQGEETQY
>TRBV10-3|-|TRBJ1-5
ATSTGASNQPQH